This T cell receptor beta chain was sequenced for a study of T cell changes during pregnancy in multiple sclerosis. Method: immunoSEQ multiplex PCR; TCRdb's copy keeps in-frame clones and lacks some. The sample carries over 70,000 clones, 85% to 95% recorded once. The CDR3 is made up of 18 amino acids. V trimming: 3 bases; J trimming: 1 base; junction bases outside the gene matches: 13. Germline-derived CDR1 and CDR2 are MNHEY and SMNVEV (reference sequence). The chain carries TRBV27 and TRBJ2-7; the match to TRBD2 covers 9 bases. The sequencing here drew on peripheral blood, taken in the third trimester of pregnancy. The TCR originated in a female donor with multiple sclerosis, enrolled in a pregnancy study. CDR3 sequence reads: CASSFRGRDKFPSYEQYF. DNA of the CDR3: TGTGCCAGCAGTTTTCGCGGGAGGGACAAATTCCCTTCCTACGAGCAGTACTTC.